This is a list of T cell receptor beta chains from one sample in a study of beta chain features in type 1 diabetes. Some clones are missing from TCRdb's copy, which holds only in-frame ones; the method was immunoSEQ multiplex PCR. Of some 700,000 clones detected, under 15% appear once; the ten largest clones hold less than 0.025%. The sequenced sample was naive CD4+ T cells from blood. These receptors all come from a man aged 18 to 30 with type 1 diabetes. Both conserved end residues are part of each CDR3. D genes are given only for firm matches. Rows may omit the clone size; those that give it use once, few, many or a size class.

v_gene: TRBV7-2
abundance: .
j_gene: TRBJ2-3
d_gene: .
CDR3nt: TGTGCCAGCAGCCTACGACTTAGCACAGATACGCAGTATTTT
CDR3aa: CASSLRLSTDTQYF

v_gene: TRBV11-2
abundance: .
j_gene: TRBJ2-3
d_gene: .
CDR3nt: TGTGCCAGCCTCCGGGCAGATACGCAGTATTTT
CDR3aa: CASLRADTQYF

v_gene: TRBV19
abundance: .
j_gene: TRBJ1-1
d_gene: TRBD1
CDR3nt: TGTGCCAGTAGTATTTTGGACAGGACATCTGGGACCACTGAAGCTTTCTTT
CDR3aa: CASSILDRTSGTTEAFF

v_gene: TRBV5-4
abundance: .
j_gene: TRBJ1-2
d_gene: .
CDR3nt: TGTGCCAGCAGCCGGGACGGAAACTATGGCTACACCTTC
CDR3aa: CASSRDGNYGYTF

v_gene: TRBV6-5
abundance: .
j_gene: TRBJ2-2
d_gene: TRBD2
CDR3nt: TGTGCCACCTCTAGCGGGGGTGGAACCGGGGAGCTGTTTTTT
CDR3aa: CATSSGGGTGELFF

v_gene: TRBV28
abundance: few
j_gene: TRBJ2-2
d_gene: TRBD1
CDR3nt: TGTGCCAGCAGTCCGGGACAGAGGTCCGCCGGGGAGCTGTTTTTT
CDR3aa: CASSPGQRSAGELFF

v_gene: TRBV7-9
abundance: few
j_gene: TRBJ2-5
d_gene: TRBD2
CDR3nt: TGTGCCAGCAGCTTAGGAAGTAGCGGGGCTTGGGAGACCCAGTACTTC
CDR3aa: CASSLGSSGAWETQYF

v_gene: TRBV7-9
abundance: .
j_gene: TRBJ1-1
d_gene: .
CDR3nt: TGTGCCAGCAGCCGCGAAAGCGGCACTGAAGCTTTCTTT
CDR3aa: CASSRESGTEAFF

v_gene: TRBV19
abundance: .
j_gene: TRBJ1-5
d_gene: .
CDR3nt: TGTGCCAGTACCCCCAGGAGGGATCAGCCCCAGCATTTT
CDR3aa: CASTPRRDQPQHF

v_gene: TRBV6-5
abundance: .
j_gene: TRBJ2-7
d_gene: TRBD1
CDR3nt: TGTGCCAGCAGTTACTGGGGGACAGGGTCTAACGAGCAGTACTTC
CDR3aa: CASSYWGTGSNEQYF

v_gene: TRBV7-2
abundance: once
j_gene: TRBJ1-2
d_gene: TRBD1
CDR3nt: TGTGCCAGCAGCTGGCAGGGGGCCGTTGGCTACACCTTC
CDR3aa: CASSWQGAVGYTF

v_gene: TRBV7-2
abundance: .
j_gene: TRBJ1-3
d_gene: TRBD1
CDR3nt: TGTGCCATCCGGGACAGGGTTGCGCGTGGAAACACCATATATTTT
CDR3aa: CAIRDRVARGNTIYF

v_gene: TRBV18
abundance: .
j_gene: TRBJ1-1
d_gene: TRBD1
CDR3nt: TGTGCCAGCTCACCAGCGACAGGGGGCGAGGATTTCTTT
CDR3aa: CASSPATGGEDFF

v_gene: TRBV7-8
abundance: few
j_gene: TRBJ1-1
d_gene: .
CDR3nt: TGTGCCAGCAGCTCTCAGACTGAAGCTTTCTTT
CDR3aa: CASSSQTEAFF

v_gene: TRBV7-9
abundance: few
j_gene: TRBJ1-2
d_gene: .
CDR3nt: TGTGCCAGCAGCCTCGAGGAGTATAACTATGGCTACACCTTC
CDR3aa: CASSLEEYNYGYTF

v_gene: TRBV23-1
abundance: once
j_gene: TRBJ2-2
d_gene: .
CDR3nt: .
CDR3aa: CASSQGQDGAAAGSCFF

v_gene: TRBV6-6
abundance: .
j_gene: TRBJ2-3
d_gene: TRBD2
CDR3nt: TGTGCCAGCAGACTCCTAGCGGGGGCCCACACAGATACGCAGTATTTT
CDR3aa: CASRLLAGAHTDTQYF

v_gene: TRBV5-1
abundance: .
j_gene: TRBJ2-7
d_gene: TRBD2
CDR3nt: TGCGCCAGCAGCTTGGGTTTGACTAGCGAAGCGCAGTACTTC
CDR3aa: CASSLGLTSEAQYF

v_gene: TRBV7-8
abundance: .
j_gene: TRBJ2-7
d_gene: TRBD2
CDR3nt: TGTGCCAGCAGCCTTGGGAGGGACGGGGCCTACGAGCAGTACTTC
CDR3aa: CASSLGRDGAYEQYF

v_gene: TRBV7-9
abundance: few
j_gene: TRBJ2-1
d_gene: .
CDR3nt: TGTGCCAGCAGGACGTACAATGAGCAGTTCTTC
CDR3aa: CASRTYNEQFF